Listed here are 8 T cell receptor beta chains from one sample, sequenced in a study of T cell repertoires in cytomegalovirus infection. One entry per CDR3 protein, called by TCRdb with MiXCR from the reads. The repertoire consists of around 900,000 distinct CDR3 sequences, with roughly 31% occurring once and the leading ten covering 10% to 15%. These TCRs are of unknown antigen specificity. Sample: cultured CD8+ T cells from PBMCs, taken from culture after CMV antigen stimulation. Receptors originate from a human donor in good health (CMV status not recorded). Some clones in this sample may be carry-over from other donors' samples.

This chain joins TRBV19 and TRBJ1-5, with TRBD1 matching 7 bases. With 8 bases clipped from V and 6 bases from J, the junction kept 10 bases outside the gene matches. The CDR3 is 14 amino acids. Germline V CDR1 and CDR2: LNHDA, SQIVND (reference sequence). DNA of the CDR3: TGTGCCAGTGCAAGAGACAGGGCATTTCAGCCCCAGCATTTT. Protein product: CASARDRAFQPQHF.

The CDR3 nucleotides read TGTGCCACATACCAGGTTTTCTATGGCTACACCTTC. This sequence encodes CATYQVFYGYTF. This chain joins TRBV2 and TRBJ1-2, with D unclear. The CDR3 length is 12 residues. CDR1 is SNHLY, CDR2 FYNNEI, per germline. Trimming cost V 10 bases and J 4 bases, with 13 bases left between them.

The chain links TRBV19 to TRBJ1-5; 8 nucleotides agree with TRBD1. V lost 5 bases and J lost 0; bases outside the gene matches: 6. CDR1 is LNHDA and CDR2 is SQIVND in the germline V gene (reference sequence). CDR3 length: 16 amino acids. CDR3 DNA sequence: TGTGCCAGTAGTGACAGGGGCGCAAATAGCAATCAGCCCCAGCATTTT. Translated: CASSDRGANSNQPQHF.

This clonotype has just a few counts. J is TRBJ1-5 and V is TRBV4-1; weak D call: TRBD1 (6 bases). V was shortened by 4 bases and J by 4 bases, with 14 bases between the two germline ends. The CDR3 has 15 amino acids. Germline values: CDR1 MGHRA, CDR2 YSYEKL. The CDR3 is CASSPGQLLNQPQHF. For the CDR3, the DNA is TGCGCCAGCAGCCCAGGACAGTTACTTAATCAGCCCCAGCATTTT.

Remarks on this clonotype: One end of the junction is discordant with germline, which a read error may explain. The CDR3 DNA is TGTGTCAGCAGTGAAGTGGGGAGCGGGGACCAAGAGACCCAGTACTTC. Residues: CVSSEVGSGDQETQYF. The genes are TRBV6-1 and TRBJ2-5; 7 bases agree with TRBD2. The CDR3 sequence is 16 residues long. Germline V gene data show CDR1 as MNHNS and CDR2 as SASEGT.

This clonotype was picked up many times. The chain links TRBV12-3 or TRBV12-4 to TRBJ2-1, with 12 bases identical to TRBD1. Trimming took 6 bases from V and 10 from J; bases not matched to a gene: 10. The CDR3 spans 15 residues. CDR3: CASSKPGQGADEQFF. The CDR3 DNA reads TGTGCCAGCAGCAAACCGGGACAGGGGGCAGACGAGCAGTTCTTC.

This chain uses TRBV27 with TRBJ2-2; no definite D call. Germline V gene sequence: CDR1 MNHEY, CDR2 SMNVEV (reference sequence). Trimming removed 1 base at V and 4 bases at J, with 10 bases between. The CDR3 is made up of 15 amino acids. Here the CDR3 DNA reads TGTGCCAGCAGTTTATTGGCCTCCCTCACCGGGGAGCTGTTTTTT. It codes for CASSLLASLTGELFF.

This sequence joins TRBV14 and TRBJ1-1, with D maybe TRBD1 (6 bases). Trimming shortened V by 0 bases and J by 4 bases, and 21 bases separated the two germline ends. Per germline, CDR1 SGHDN and CDR2 FVKESK. This CDR3 has 18 amino acids. CDR3 sequence (DNA): TGTGCCAGCAGCCAAGAAGGGCAGGGGCCGCGTTGGGGCACTGAAGCTTTCTTT. Protein product: CASSQEGQGPRWGTEAFF.